The entry below describes one TCR beta chain. The antigen is undetermined. With 3 bases removed from V and 2 bases from J, the gap between germline ends came to 19 bases. Germline V CDR1 and CDR2: DFQATT, SNEGSKA (reference sequence). This CDR3 has 16 amino acids. The data belong to a study of CD8 T cells in ankylosing spondylitis. Study-level findings and limits: Roughly eight highly homologous variants made up a TCR beta motif, and this motif appeared characteristic of ankylosing spondylitis blood. Disease-linked clones bore a CD8+ phenotype and were relatively rare in peripheral blood. Previous work reported some of these motif variants in the synovial fluid and blood of reactive arthritis. From matched ankylosing spondylitis synovial fluid, disease-linked clones were reportedly recovered at significantly enriched levels.

Libraries for TCR beta were made by quantitative 5'-RACE with molecular barcodes. Each CDR3 protein gets one entry after TCRdb re-called the 5' RACE reads with MiXCR. The sample records about 840,000 distinct CDR3 sequences, approximately 10% being singletons. Source material: blood, either unsorted or a sorted T cell fraction (not recorded which). The TCR originated in a male donor with ankylosing spondylitis. The genes are TRBV20-1 and TRBJ2-5; D perhaps matches TRBD2 (5 bases). The CDR3, as DNA: TGCAGTGCTAGGCGACGGACTCGGACGCTTCAAGAGACCCAGTACTTC. Translation: CSARRRTRTLQETQYF.